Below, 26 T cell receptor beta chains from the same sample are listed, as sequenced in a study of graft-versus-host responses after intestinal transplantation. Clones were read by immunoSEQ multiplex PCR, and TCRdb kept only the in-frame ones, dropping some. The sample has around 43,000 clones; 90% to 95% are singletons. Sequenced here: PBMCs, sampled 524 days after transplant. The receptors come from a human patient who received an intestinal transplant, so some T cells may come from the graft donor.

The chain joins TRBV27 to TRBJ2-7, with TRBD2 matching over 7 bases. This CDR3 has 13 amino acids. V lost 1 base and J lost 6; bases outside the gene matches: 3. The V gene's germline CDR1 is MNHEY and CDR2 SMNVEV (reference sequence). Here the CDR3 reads CASSLWASGEQYF. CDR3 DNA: TGTGCCAGCAGTTTATGGGCTAGCGGCGAGCAGTACTTC.

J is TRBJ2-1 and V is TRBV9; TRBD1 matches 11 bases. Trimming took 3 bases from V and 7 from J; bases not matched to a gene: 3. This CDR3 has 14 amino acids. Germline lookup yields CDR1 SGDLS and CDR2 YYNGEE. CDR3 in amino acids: CASSAGTGGNEQFF. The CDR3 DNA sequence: TGTGCCAGCAGCGCCGGGACAGGGGGGAATGAGCAGTTCTTC.

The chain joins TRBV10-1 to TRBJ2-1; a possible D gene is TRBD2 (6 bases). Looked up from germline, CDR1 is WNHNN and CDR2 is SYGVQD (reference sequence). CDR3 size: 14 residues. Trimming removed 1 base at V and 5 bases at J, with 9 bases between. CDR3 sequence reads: CASSEWGVNNEQFF. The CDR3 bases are TGCGCCAGCAGTGAGTGGGGGGTCAACAATGAGCAGTTCTTC.

The DNA for the CDR3 is TGTGCCAGCAGCTCCCCTAGACTAGCGGGAGTAACCAATGAGCAGTTCTTC. Encoded protein: CASSSPRLAGVTNEQFF. The rearrangement links TRBV7-2 to TRBJ2-1; 12 bases match TRBD2. Germline V gene data show CDR1 as SGHTA and CDR2 as FQGNSA. This CDR3 contains 17 residues. V trimming: 4 bases; J trimming: 6 bases; junction bases outside the gene matches: 10.

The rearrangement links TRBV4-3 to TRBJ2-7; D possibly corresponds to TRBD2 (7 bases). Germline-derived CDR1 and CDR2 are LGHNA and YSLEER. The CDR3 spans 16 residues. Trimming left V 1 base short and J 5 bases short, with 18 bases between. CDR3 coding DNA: TGCGCCAGCAGCCAAGGACGCGGGAGAGGGGGGCACGAGCAGTACTTC. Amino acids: CASSQGRGRGGHEQYF.

CDR3 protein: CASSIGLPYEQYF. CDR3 in DNA: TGTGCCAGTAGTATCGGGCTCCCCTACGAGCAGTACTTC. This chain joins TRBV19 and TRBJ2-7; D ambiguous. Germline loops: CDR1 LNHDA, CDR2 SQIVND (reference sequence). Between the trimmed V and J ends, which lost 3 bases and 2 bases, there was a span of 8 bases. The CDR3 extends over 13 amino acids.

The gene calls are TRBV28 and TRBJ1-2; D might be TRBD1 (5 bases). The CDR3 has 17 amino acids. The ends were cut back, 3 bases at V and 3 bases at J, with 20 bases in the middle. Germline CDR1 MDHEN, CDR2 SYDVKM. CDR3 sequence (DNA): TGTGCCAGCAGTTTTGTGACAGTCGGGGCTCTGGACTATGGCTACACCTTC. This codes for CASSFVTVGALDYGYTF.

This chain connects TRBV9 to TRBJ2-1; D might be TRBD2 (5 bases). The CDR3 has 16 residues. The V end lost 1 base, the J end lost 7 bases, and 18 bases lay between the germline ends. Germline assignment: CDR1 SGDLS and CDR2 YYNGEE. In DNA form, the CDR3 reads TGTGCCAGCAGCGTAATTCCCAACGGGGTGACTAATGAGCAGTTCTTC. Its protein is CASSVIPNGVTNEQFF.

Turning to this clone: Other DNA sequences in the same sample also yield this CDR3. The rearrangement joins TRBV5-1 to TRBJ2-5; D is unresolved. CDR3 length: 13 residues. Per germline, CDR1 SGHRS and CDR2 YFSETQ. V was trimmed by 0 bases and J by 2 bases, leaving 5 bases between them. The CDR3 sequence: CASSLDRQETQYF. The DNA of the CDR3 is TGCGCCAGCAGCTTGGACAGACAAGAGACCCAGTACTTC.

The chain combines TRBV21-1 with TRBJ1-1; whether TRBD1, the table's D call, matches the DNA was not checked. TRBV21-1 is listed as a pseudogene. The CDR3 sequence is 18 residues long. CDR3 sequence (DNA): TGTGCCAGCAGCAAAAGTACGACAGGGGGCAAGGGGAACACTGAAGCTTTCTTT. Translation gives CASSKSTTGGKGNTEAFF.

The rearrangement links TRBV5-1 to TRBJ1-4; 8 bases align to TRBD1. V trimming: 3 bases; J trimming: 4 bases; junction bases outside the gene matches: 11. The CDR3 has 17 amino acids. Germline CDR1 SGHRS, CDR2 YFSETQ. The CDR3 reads CASSSLGQGGGNEKLFF. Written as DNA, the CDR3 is TGCGCCAGCAGCTCTCTCGGACAGGGCGGAGGTAATGAAAAACTGTTTTTT.

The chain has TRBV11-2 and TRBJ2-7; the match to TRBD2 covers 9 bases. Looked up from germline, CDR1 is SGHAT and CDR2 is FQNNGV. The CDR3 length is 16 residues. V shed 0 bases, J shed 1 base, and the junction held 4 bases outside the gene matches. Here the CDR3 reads CASSLELAGPSYEQYF. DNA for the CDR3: TGTGCCAGCAGCTTAGAGCTAGCGGGACCTTCCTACGAGCAGTACTTC. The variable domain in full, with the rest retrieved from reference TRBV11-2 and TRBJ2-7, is EAGVAQSPRYKIIEKRQSVAFWCNPISGHATLYWYQQILGQGPKLLIQFQNNGVVDDSQLPKDRFSAERLKGVDSTLKIQPAKLEDSAVYLCASSLELAGPSYEQYFGPGTRLTVT.

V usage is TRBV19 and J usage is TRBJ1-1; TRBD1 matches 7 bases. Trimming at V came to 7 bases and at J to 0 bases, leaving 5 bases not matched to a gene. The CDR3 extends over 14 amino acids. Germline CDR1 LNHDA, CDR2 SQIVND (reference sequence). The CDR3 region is CASTLGQMNTEAFF. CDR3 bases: TGTGCCAGTACCTTGGGACAGATGAACACTGAAGCTTTCTTT. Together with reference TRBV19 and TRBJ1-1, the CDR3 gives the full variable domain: DGGITQSPKYLFRKEGQNVTLSCEQNLNHDAMYWYRQDPGQGLRLIYYSQIVNDFQKGDIAEGYSVSREKKESFPLTVTSAQKNPTAFYLCASTLGQMNTEAFFGQGTRLTVV.

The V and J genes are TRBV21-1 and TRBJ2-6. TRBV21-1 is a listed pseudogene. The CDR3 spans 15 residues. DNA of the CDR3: TGTGCCAGCAAATGGTCCCCCTTAGGGGCCAACGTCCTGACTTTC. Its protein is CASKWSPLGANVLTF.

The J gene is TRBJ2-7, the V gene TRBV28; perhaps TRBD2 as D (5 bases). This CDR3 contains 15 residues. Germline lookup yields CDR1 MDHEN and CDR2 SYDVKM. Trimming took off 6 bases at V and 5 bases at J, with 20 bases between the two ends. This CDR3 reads CASRGLSPGRNEQYF. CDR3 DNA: TGTGCCAGCAGAGGATTGAGTCCGGGAAGGAACGAGCAGTACTTC.

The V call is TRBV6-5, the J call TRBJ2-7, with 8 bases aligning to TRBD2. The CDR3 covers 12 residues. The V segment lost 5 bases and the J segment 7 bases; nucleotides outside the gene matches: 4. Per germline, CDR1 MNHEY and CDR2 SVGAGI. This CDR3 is CASSQIAGEQYF. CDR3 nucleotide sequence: TGTGCCAGCAGTCAAATAGCGGGAGAGCAGTACTTC.

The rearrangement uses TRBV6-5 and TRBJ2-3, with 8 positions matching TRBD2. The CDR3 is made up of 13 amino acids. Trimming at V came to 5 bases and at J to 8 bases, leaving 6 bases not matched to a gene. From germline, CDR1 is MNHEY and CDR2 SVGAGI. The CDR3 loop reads CASSETSGGTQYF. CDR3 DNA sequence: TGTGCCAGCAGTGAAACTAGCGGAGGTACGCAGTATTTT.

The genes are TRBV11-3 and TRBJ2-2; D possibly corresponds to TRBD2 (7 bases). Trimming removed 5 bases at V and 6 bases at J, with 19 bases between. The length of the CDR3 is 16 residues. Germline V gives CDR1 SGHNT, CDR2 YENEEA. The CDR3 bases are TGTGCCAGCAGCCCCGGGGGGCCGGGGATTGCCGGGGAGCTGTTTTTT. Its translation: CASSPGGPGIAGELFF. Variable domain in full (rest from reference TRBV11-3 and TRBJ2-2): EAGVVQSPRYKIIEKKQPVAFWCNPISGHNTLYWYLQNLGQGPELLIRYENEEAVDDSQLPKDRFSAERLKGVDSTLKIQPAELGDSAVYLCASSPGGPGIAGELFFGEGSRLTVL.

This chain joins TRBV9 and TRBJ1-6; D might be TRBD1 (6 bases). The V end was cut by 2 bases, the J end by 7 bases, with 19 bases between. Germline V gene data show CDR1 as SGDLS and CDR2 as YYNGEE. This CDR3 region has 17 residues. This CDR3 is CASSVTPGTGGNSPLHF. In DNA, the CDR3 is TGTGCCAGCAGCGTCACCCCGGGGACGGGGGGCAATTCACCCCTCCACTTT. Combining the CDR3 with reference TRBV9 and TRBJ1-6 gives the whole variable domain DSGVTQTPKHLITATGQRVTLRCSPRSGDLSVYWYQQSLDQGLQFLIQYYNGEERAKGNILERFSAQQFPDLHSELNLSSLELGDSALYFCASSVTPGTGGNSPLHFGNGTRLTVT.

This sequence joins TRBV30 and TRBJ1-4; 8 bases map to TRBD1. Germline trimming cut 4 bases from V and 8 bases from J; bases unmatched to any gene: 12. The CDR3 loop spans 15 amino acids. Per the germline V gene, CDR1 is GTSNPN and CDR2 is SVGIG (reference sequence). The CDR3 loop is CAWNPEGQVKEKLFF. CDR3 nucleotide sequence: TGTGCCTGGAACCCCGAGGGACAGGTAAAGGAAAAACTGTTTTTT. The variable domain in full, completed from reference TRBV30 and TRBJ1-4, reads SQTIHQWPATLVQPVGSPLSLECTVEGTSNPNLYWYRQAAGRGLQLLFYSVGIGQISSEVPQNLSASRPQDRQFILSSKKLLLSDSGFYLCAWNPEGQVKEKLFFGSGTQLSVL.

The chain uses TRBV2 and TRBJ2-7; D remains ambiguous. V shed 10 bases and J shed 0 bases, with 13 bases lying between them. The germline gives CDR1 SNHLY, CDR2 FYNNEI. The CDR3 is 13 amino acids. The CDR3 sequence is CAITPGFSYEQYF. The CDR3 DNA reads TGTGCCATTACCCCCGGCTTCTCCTACGAGCAGTACTTC.

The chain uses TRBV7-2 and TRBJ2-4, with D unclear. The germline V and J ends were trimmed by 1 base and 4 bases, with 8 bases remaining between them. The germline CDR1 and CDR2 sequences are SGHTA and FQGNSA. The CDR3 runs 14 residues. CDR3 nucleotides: TGTGCCAGCAGCTTAGGCACTATGAAAAACATTCAGTACTTC. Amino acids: CASSLGTMKNIQYF.

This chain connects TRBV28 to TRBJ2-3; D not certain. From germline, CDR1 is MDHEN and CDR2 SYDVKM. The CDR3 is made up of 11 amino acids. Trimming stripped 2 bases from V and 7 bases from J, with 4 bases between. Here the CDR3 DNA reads TGTGCCAGCAGTTTACAGAATACGCAGTATTTT. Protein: CASSLQNTQYF.

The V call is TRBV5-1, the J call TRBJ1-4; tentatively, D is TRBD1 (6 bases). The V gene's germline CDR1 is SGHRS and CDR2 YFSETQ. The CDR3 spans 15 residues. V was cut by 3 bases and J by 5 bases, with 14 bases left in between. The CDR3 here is CASSSRGFGNEKLFF. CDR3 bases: TGCGCCAGCAGCTCGAGGGGGTTTGGGAATGAAAAACTGTTTTTT.

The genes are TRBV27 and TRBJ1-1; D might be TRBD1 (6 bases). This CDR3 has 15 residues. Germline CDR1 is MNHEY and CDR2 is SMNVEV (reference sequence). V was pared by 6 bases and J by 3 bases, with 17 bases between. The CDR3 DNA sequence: TGTGCCAGCAGCCTAAACAGGGTTGGGGACACTGAAGCTTTCTTT. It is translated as CASSLNRVGDTEAFF.

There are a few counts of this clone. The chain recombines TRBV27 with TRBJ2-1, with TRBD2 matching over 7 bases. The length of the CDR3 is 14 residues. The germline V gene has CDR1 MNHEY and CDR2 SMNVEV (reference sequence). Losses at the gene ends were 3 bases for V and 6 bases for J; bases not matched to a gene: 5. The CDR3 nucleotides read TGTGCCAGCAGTTTTCGGGGGAGGGGCAATGAGCAGTTCTTC. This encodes CASSFRGRGNEQFF.